This T cell receptor (beta chain) was recorded in a study of T-cell memory formation after mild COVID-19. The study's findings and limits: Some responding clones appeared in pre-infection memory, suggesting cross-reactive memory joined.

This CDR3 is 16 amino acids long. Trimming took 2 bases from V and 6 from J; bases not matched to a gene: 7. To note about this clonotype: Its target is unknown.

cDNA libraries for TCR alpha and TCR beta, carrying sample barcodes and UMIs, came from 5'RACE with constant-segment primers. TCRdb reanalysed the 5' RACE reads using MiXCR and keeps one entry per CDR3 protein. The data show some 200,000 distinct CDR3 sequences, with over 20% seen just once and under 25% held by the top ten. The chain is built from TRBV12-3 or TRBV12-4 and TRBJ1-5, with 10 bases that match TRBD1. Material for sequencing was PBMCs or a T cell subset sorted from them (not recorded which). The source is an adult woman who had mild COVID-19 (a few samples of this study predate the infection). Cell type and time point are not known. This CDR3 is CASSLSGQGKGQPQHF. In DNA form, the CDR3 reads TGTGCCAGCAGTTTATCGGGACAGGGGAAGGGTCAGCCCCAGCATTTT.